This is a list of T cell receptor beta chains from one sample in a study of blood T cell repertoires in COVID-19. Here immunoSEQ multiplex PCR was the method, and the copy in TCRdb shows in-frame clones only, minus some. This table has some 400,000 clones, 80% to 90% appearing once. The sample consisted of PBMCs or T cells enriched from blood (not recorded which). The receptors here all came from a man in his thirties or forties who had recovered from COVID-19. Each CDR3 is given with its conserved first and last residue. The order of the fields is clone size, V gene, D gene, J gene, CDR3 length, CDR3 protein, CDR3 DNA. The D gene is left open where the match is weak. Only part of the rows carry a size: once, few, many, or a class if the clone is expanded.

-	TRBV13	-	TRBJ2-7	13	CASSLIGGYEQYF	TGTGCCAGCAGCTTAATCGGGGGCTACGAGCAGTACTTC
-	TRBV2	-	TRBJ2-2	15	CASKVGPTNTGELFF	TGTGCCAGCAAGGTGGGGCCGACGAACACCGGGGAGCTGTTTTTT
-	TRBV11-2	TRBD1	TRBJ2-7	14	CASSAGQGAYEQYF	TGTGCCAGCAGCGCCGGACAGGGGGCCTACGAGCAGTACTTC
once	TRBV28	TRBD1	TRBJ1-1	14	CATGTGRMNTEAFF	TGTGCCACGGGGACAGGGCGGATGAACACTGAAGCTTTCTTT
-	TRBV12-3/TRBV12-4	-	TRBJ2-1	12	CASRTSYSEQFF	TGTGCCAGCAGGACTAGTTATAGTGAGCAGTTCTTC
once	TRBV30	TRBD1	TRBJ1-1	14	CAWSGQGANTEAFF	TGTGCCTGGAGTGGACAGGGGGCGAACACTGAAGCTTTCTTT
-	TRBV11-3	-	TRBJ2-1	15	CASSLGLPQYNEQFF	TGTGCCAGCAGCTTAGGACTACCCCAATACAATGAGCAGTTCTTC
few	TRBV27	-	TRBJ1-1	12	CASRTANTEAFF	TGTGCCAGCAGGACAGCGAACACTGAAGCTTTCTTT
-	TRBV21-1	-	TRBJ2-4	19	CASSKGARLAGVRGNIQYF	TGTGCCAGCAGCAAAGGCGCGAGACTAGCGGGAGTCAGGGGAAACATTCAGTACTTC
-	TRBV30	-	TRBJ1-2	12	CAWSVPRTYYTF	TGTGCCTGGAGTGTACCGAGGACATACTACACCTTC
-	TRBV6-6	-	TRBJ1-2	15	CASSYYDRSDYGYTF	TGTGCCAGCAGTTACTACGACAGGTCGGACTATGGCTACACCTTC
-	TRBV28	-	TRBJ2-2	16	CASSSRGDRHTGELFF	TGTGCCAGCAGTTCGAGGGGGGACAGACACACCGGGGAGCTGTTTTTT
-	TRBV5-5	-	TRBJ2-4	16	CASSPRVVPAKNIQYF	TGTGCCAGCAGCCCGAGGGTAGTCCCAGCCAAAAACATTCAGTACTTC
-	TRBV19	TRBD2	TRBJ2-3	18	CASSRKEMGLAGGNTQYF	TGTGCCAGTAGTCGGAAGGAAATGGGACTAGCGGGAGGTAATACGCAGTATTTT
-	TRBV2	TRBD2	TRBJ2-1	14	CASDRTSGNNEQFF	TGTGCCAGCGACCGGACTAGCGGGAACAATGAGCAGTTCTTC
once	TRBV2	-	TRBJ1-2	17	CASISTGGPRQDYGYTF	TGTGCCAGCATCTCAACGGGGGGACCCAGGCAGGACTATGGCTACACCTTC
once	TRBV5-1	TRBD1	TRBJ1-6	12	CASRTGNSPLHF	TGCGCCAGCAGGACAGGGAATTCACCCCTCCACTTT
-	TRBV6-5	TRBD1	TRBJ1-3	14	CASKGTGAGNTIYF	TGTGCCAGCAAAGGGACAGGGGCTGGAAACACCATATATTTT
-	TRBV7-8	TRBD1	TRBJ2-1	14	CASSADRLNNEQFF	TGTGCCAGCAGCGCGGACAGGCTGAACAATGAGCAGTTCTTC
-	TRBV28	-	TRBJ1-5	14	CASSLWSGNQPQHF	TGTGCCAGCAGTTTATGGTCAGGCAATCAGCCCCAGCATTTT
-	TRBV5-1	TRBD1	TRBJ2-7	14	CASSLGQGFYEQYF	TGCGCCAGCAGCTTGGGACAGGGTTTCTACGAGCAGTACTTC
-	TRBV27	-	TRBJ2-1	14	CASSLVSSYNEQFF	TGTGCCAGCAGTTTAGTCTCCTCCTACAATGAGCAGTTCTTC
-	TRBV7-8	-	TRBJ2-1	15	CASSLDGRNGNEQFF	TGTGCCAGCAGCTTAGACGGCAGAAACGGGAATGAGCAGTTCTTC
-	TRBV12-3/TRBV12-4	TRBD1	TRBJ1-2	13	CASSHRDRDGYTF	TGTGCCAGCAGTCACCGGGACAGGGATGGCTACACCTTC
-	TRBV12-5	-	TRBJ1-5	13	CASGLESGQPQHF	TGTGCTAGTGGTTTGGAATCAGGCCAGCCCCAGCATTTT
-	TRBV28	TRBD1	TRBJ1-1	15	CASRQKTGGDTEAFF	TGTGCCAGCAGACAGAAGACAGGGGGTGACACTGAAGCTTTCTTT
once	TRBV7-9	TRBD2	TRBJ2-1	17	CASSKTSGRAGADEQFF	TGTGCCAGCAGCAAAACTAGCGGGAGGGCGGGCGCGGATGAGCAGTTCTTC
-	TRBV30	TRBD2	TRBJ2-1	15	CAWTSSGRGYNEQFF	TGTGCCTGGACCAGTAGCGGGAGGGGGTACAATGAGCAGTTCTTC
-	TRBV29-1	TRBD2	TRBJ2-5	13	CSGQLAGRETQYF	TGCAGCGGACAACTAGCGGGACGAGAGACCCAGTACTTC
-	TRBV3-1/TRBV3-2	-	TRBJ2-7	16	CASSQEASGRPYEQYF	TGTGCCAGCAGCCAAGAGGCGTCCGGGAGACCCTACGAGCAGTACTTC
-	TRBV4-1	TRBD2	TRBJ2-7	14	CASSQAGGNYEQYF	TGCGCCAGCAGCCAAGCGGGAGGCAACTACGAGCAGTACTTC
-	TRBV2	TRBD2	TRBJ2-3	15	CASSESSGSTDTQYF	TGTGCCAGCAGTGAGTCTAGCGGAAGCACAGATACGCAGTATTTT
-	TRBV3-1/TRBV3-2	-	TRBJ2-6	16	CASSQEQLSGANVLTF	TGTGCCAGCAGCCAAGAACAGCTCTCTGGGGCCAACGTCCTGACTTTC
-	TRBV7-9	-	TRBJ1-1	15	CASSFLGHGNTEAFF	TGTGCCAGCAGCTTTCTGGGACACGGCAACACTGAAGCTTTCTTT
-	TRBV27	-	TRBJ1-1	12	CASSSIRDKTFF	TGTGCCAGCAGTTCAATTCGGGACAAAACTTTCTTT
once	TRBV30	-	TRBJ2-3	14	CAWSLAEAPDTQYF	TGTGCCTGGAGTCTGGCTGAGGCCCCAGATACGCAGTATTTT
-	TRBV19	TRBD2	TRBJ2-3	15	CASTASGRGTDTQYF	TGTGCCAGTACGGCTAGCGGGAGGGGCACAGATACGCAGTATTTT
-	TRBV7-6	-	TRBJ2-3	14	CASSTGTSTDTQYF	TGTGCCAGCAGCACTGGGACTAGCACAGATACGCAGTATTTT
-	TRBV7-9	-	TRBJ2-7	13	CASSLSRQTEQYF	TGTGCCAGCAGCTTATCTCGACAGACGGAGCAGTACTTC
-	TRBV7-2	-	TRBJ2-3	17	CASSSPGVRRSTDTQYF	TGTGCCAGCAGCTCCCCGGGGGTGAGACGGAGCACAGATACGCAGTATTTT
-	TRBV19	TRBD1	TRBJ1-6	15	CASSAPGQGNSPLHF	TGTGCCAGTAGTGCTCCGGGACAGGGGAATTCACCCCTCCACTTT
-	TRBV28	-	TRBJ1-5	15	CASSLRGNPNQPQHF	TGTGCCAGCAGTTTACGGGGTAACCCAAATCAGCCCCAGCATTTT